Listed below are T cell receptor beta chains from one sample, sequenced in a study of blood T cells in healthy people across ages. Each CDR3 protein gets one entry after TCRdb re-called the 5' RACE reads with MiXCR. The sample has some 780,000 distinct CDR3 sequences, 56% seen once. Sequences were obtained from blood. The origin of the receptors is a man aged 40-49 years in good health. The CDR3 runs from the conserved cysteine through the conserved F or W. The order of the fields is D gene, V gene, J gene, CDR3 length, clone size, CDR3 DNA, CDR3 protein. The D gene is left open where the match is weak. Part of the rows lack a size; the others show once, few, many or a class for expanded clones.

TRBD1	TRBV2	TRBJ2-7	14	NA	TGTGTCAGCAGGGGAGGACAGGGTTCCTACGAGCAGTACTTC	CVSRGGQGSYEQYF
NA	TRBV29-1	TRBJ2-5	12	few	TGCAGCGTTGAAAGGTACCAAGAGACCCAGTACTTC	CSVERYQETQYF
NA	TRBV4-3	TRBJ2-1	16	NA	TGCGCCAGCAGCCAAGAAGGGCAGCGGCTCTACAATGAGCAGTTCTTC	CASSQEGQRLYNEQFF
NA	TRBV20-1	TRBJ1-6	14	NA	TGCAGTGCTAGGACGAGGCAGGGGAATTCACCCCTCCACTTT	CSARTRQGNSPLHF
TRBD1	TRBV25-1	TRBJ2-7	14	NA	TGTGCCAGCAGTACGACAGGGGGTACTACCGAGCAGTACTTC	CASSTTGGTTEQYF
NA	TRBV29-1	TRBJ1-2	13	NA	TGCAGCGTTGTACTAGAAACCAACTATGGCTACACCTTC	CSVVLETNYGYTF
TRBD1	TRBV15	TRBJ2-3	15	NA	TGTGCCACCAGCAGGAAGACAGGGGTCACAGATACGCAGTATTTT	CATSRKTGVTDTQYF
TRBD2	TRBV7-3	TRBJ2-1	15	few	TGTGCCAGCAGCTTAGGGAGGGTGGCCTACAATGAGCAGTTCTTC	CASSLGRVAYNEQFF
TRBD1	TRBV9	TRBJ1-5	16	few	TGTGCCAGCAGCGTAGATGACAGGGGATTGGATCAGCCCCAGCATTTT	CASSVDDRGLDQPQHF
TRBD2	TRBV5-4	TRBJ2-7	15	NA	TGTGCCAGCAGCTTAGCCCTAGCGGGAGTAGTCGAGCAGTACTTC	CASSLALAGVVEQYF
TRBD2	TRBV7-2	TRBJ2-3	15	NA	TGTGCCAGCAGCTTAGTACTAGCGGGGGCAGATACGCAGTATTTT	CASSLVLAGADTQYF